This entry lists 14 T cell receptor beta chains sequenced from one sample in a study of control samples from healthy donors and cancer patients. The method was immunoSEQ multiplex PCR; TCRdb's version includes in-frame clones alone and lacks a portion of them. The sample holds around 200,000 clones, 80% to 95% seen once. Sequencing used blood. All receptors derive from a man aged 18 to 29 in good health.

J is TRBJ1-2 and V is TRBV7-9; 7 bases align to TRBD1. V lost 1 base, J lost 7 bases, and 12 bases stayed unmatched. There are 16 residues in the CDR3. Germline CDR1 is SEHNR and CDR2 is FQNEAQ (reference sequence). The CDR3 region is CASSLGEGALVRGYTF. The DNA of the CDR3 is TGTGCCAGCAGCTTAGGAGAGGGGGCGCTTGTCCGTGGCTACACCTTC.

The chain recombines TRBV27 with TRBJ1-6; D is possibly TRBD1 (5 bases). The CDR3 sequence is 15 residues long. V lost 3 bases and J 7 bases, leaving 13 bases between the germline ends. Germline assignment: CDR1 MNHEY and CDR2 SMNVEV (reference sequence). The CDR3 loop reads CASSLTEPKNSPLHF. DNA for the CDR3: TGTGCCAGCAGTTTGACAGAGCCCAAAAATTCACCCCTCCACTTT.

In its sample, this clone was seen a few times. The V and J genes are TRBV12-5 and TRBJ1-1; perhaps TRBD1 as D (5 bases). CDR3 length: 12 amino acids. V lost 6 bases to trimming and J lost 1 base, with 6 bases between them. From germline, CDR1 is LGHNT and CDR2 FRNRAP. CDR3 protein: CASGQGNTEAFF. The CDR3 DNA sequence: TGTGCTAGTGGCCAGGGGAACACTGAAGCTTTCTTT.

This chain uses TRBV11-3 with TRBJ1-1; D gene unclear. V was cut by 6 bases and J by 5 bases, with 13 bases left in between. From germline, CDR1 is SGHNT and CDR2 YENEEA. The CDR3 consists of 13 residues. The CDR3 sequence is CASSPGGATEAFF. The DNA for the CDR3 is TGTGCCAGCAGTCCCGGCGGAGCTACTGAAGCTTTCTTT.

V usage is TRBV18 and J usage is TRBJ2-6; no reliable D call. This CDR3 region has 16 residues. Trimming stripped 2 bases from V and 0 bases from J, with 8 bases between. Per the germline V gene, CDR1 is KGHSH and CDR2 is LQKENI. This chain's CDR3 is CASSPSGFSGANVLTF. The CDR3 nucleotides are TGTGCCAGCTCACCATCAGGATTCTCTGGGGCCAACGTCCTGACTTTC.

The J gene is TRBJ2-2, the V gene TRBV5-1; D may correspond to TRBD1 or TRBD2 (5 bases each). The CDR3 length is 13 residues. The germline CDR1 and CDR2 sequences are SGHRS and YFSETQ. With 2 bases removed from V and 5 bases from J, the gap between germline ends came to 7 bases. Written as DNA, the CDR3 is TGCGCCAGCAGCTTCGGGGCTACCGGGGAGCTGTTTTTT. It specifies CASSFGATGELFF.

V usage is TRBV15 and J usage is TRBJ1-1; D is undetermined. Looked up from germline, CDR1 is LNHNV and CDR2 is YYDKDF (reference sequence). Trimming stripped 3 bases from V and 1 base from J, with 6 bases between. This CDR3 comprises 13 residues. This CDR3 reads CATSRNQNTEAFF. The CDR3 bases are TGTGCCACCAGCAGGAACCAGAACACTGAAGCTTTCTTT.

The chain couples TRBV3-1 (or the pseudogene TRBV3-2) to TRBJ1-2; no definite D call. CDR1 is LGHDT, CDR2 YNNKEL, per germline (reference sequence). The CDR3 is 12 amino acids. The V end was cut by 0 bases, the J end by 8 bases, with 7 bases between. DNA for the CDR3: TGTGCCAGCAGCCAAGATGGAGGAGGCTACACCTTC. Its translation is CASSQDGGGYTF.

The chain couples TRBV25-1 to TRBJ1-4, with TRBD1 matching over 7 bases. Germline V CDR1 and CDR2: MGHDK, SYGVNS. With V trimmed by 3 bases and J by 6 bases, 7 bases remained unmatched. The CDR3 contains 15 residues. CDR3 DNA sequence: TGTGCCAGCAGTGAGATAAAGGGGGCGTATGAAAAACTGTTTTTT. Its protein is CASSEIKGAYEKLFF.

CDR3 amino acids: CASSNRGRGGNQPQHF. CDR3 bases: TGTGCCAGCAGCAACAGGGGGCGAGGGGGCAATCAGCCCCAGCATTTT. J is TRBJ1-5 and V is TRBV21-1; the table assigns TRBD1, which was not confirmed against the DNA. TRBV21-1 is a documented pseudogene. The CDR3 extends over 16 amino acids.

The chain recombines TRBV19 with TRBJ2-3; D may be TRBD2 (6 bases). Germline loops: CDR1 LNHDA, CDR2 SQIVND (reference sequence). This CDR3 is 15 amino acids long. V lost 7 bases and J lost 3, with 17 bases in between. In DNA, the CDR3 is TGTGCCAGTATCAGATCCCCAGGGAGGACAGATACGCAGTATTTT. Its translation: CASIRSPGRTDTQYF.

This clone was observed a few times. The chain joins TRBV9 to TRBJ2-5; D uncertain. Looked up from germline, CDR1 is SGDLS and CDR2 is YYNGEE. The ends were cut back, 0 bases at V and 5 bases at J, with 8 bases in the middle. This CDR3 contains 13 residues. The CDR3 sequence: CASSVAVWETQYF. CDR3 nucleotide sequence: TGTGCCAGCAGCGTAGCTGTATGGGAGACCCAGTACTTC.

This chain connects TRBV7-3 to TRBJ1-6; 8 positions match TRBD1. CDR3 size: 14 residues. Germline lookup yields CDR1 SGHTA and CDR2 FQGTGA. Trimming removed 5 bases from V and 8 bases from J; junction bases left unmatched: 5. The CDR3 protein is CASSADRVDSPLHF. As DNA, the CDR3 is TGTGCCAGCAGCGCGGACAGGGTAGATTCACCCCTCCACTTT.

In nucleotides, the CDR3 is TGCGCCAGCAGCCAAGAAGGACAAGGGCCGTACGAGCAGTACTTC. This gives the protein CASSQEGQGPYEQYF. The J gene is TRBJ2-7, the V gene TRBV4-1, with D maybe TRBD1 (5 bases). Trimming took 0 bases from V and 4 from J, leaving 13 bases between them. The CDR3 has 15 amino acids. Germline CDR1 and CDR2: MGHRA and YSYEKL.